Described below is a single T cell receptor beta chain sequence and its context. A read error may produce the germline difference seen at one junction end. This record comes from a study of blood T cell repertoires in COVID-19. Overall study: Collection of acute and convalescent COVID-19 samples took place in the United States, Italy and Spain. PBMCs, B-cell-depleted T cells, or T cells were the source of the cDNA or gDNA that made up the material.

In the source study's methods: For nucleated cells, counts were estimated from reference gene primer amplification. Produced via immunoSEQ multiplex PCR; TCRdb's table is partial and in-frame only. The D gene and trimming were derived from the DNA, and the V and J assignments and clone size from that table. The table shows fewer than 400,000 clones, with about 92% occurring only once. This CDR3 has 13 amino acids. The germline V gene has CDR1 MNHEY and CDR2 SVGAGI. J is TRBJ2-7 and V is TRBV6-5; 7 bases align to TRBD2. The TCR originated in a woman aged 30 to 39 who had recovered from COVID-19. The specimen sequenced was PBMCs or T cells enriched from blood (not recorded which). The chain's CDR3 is CASTMGGTYEQYF. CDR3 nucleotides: TGTGCTAGCACTATGGGGGGGACCTACGAGCAGTACTTC.